The clone carrying this TCR beta chain was counted between two and nine times. This record belongs to a study of T-cell memory formation after mild COVID-19. TCRdb itself ran the 5' RACE reads through MiXCR, one entry per CDR3 protein. The sample yields around 320,000 distinct CDR3 sequences, around 28% seen once. This sequence was found in an adult woman who had mild COVID-19 (a few samples of this study predate the infection). Cell type and time point are not known. The sample consisted of PBMCs or a T cell subset sorted from them (not recorded which).

This chain's CDR3 is CASSQETSAYEQYF. In DNA form, the CDR3 reads TGCGCCAGCAGCCAAGAGACGTCGGCCTACGAGCAGTACTTC. The chain employs TRBV4-1 and TRBJ2-7, with unresolved D. CDR1 is MGHRA, CDR2 YSYEKL, per germline. V was cut by 0 bases and J by 2 bases, with 8 bases left in between. CDR3 length: 14 amino acids.